A single sample gave rise to the 30 T cell receptor beta chains below, sequenced in a study of T cells after posttransplantation cyclophosphamide. The data were produced by immunoSEQ multiplex PCR, yet TCRdb's version contains in-frame clones alone and is incomplete. The sample carries tens of thousands of clones, about 86% recorded once. Sequenced sample: PBMCs. Every receptor here comes from a man aged 25-45 years with a blood cancer, CMV-positive, and with a related stem cell donor.

This rearrangement joins TRBV2 to TRBJ1-5; no definite D call. V was clipped by 3 bases and J by 4 bases, with 10 bases between them. Germline CDR1 and CDR2: SNHLY and FYNNEI. This CDR3 contains 14 residues. CDR3 nucleotides: TGTGCCAGCAGTGAGCTGGCCCCTAATCAGCCCCAGCATTTT. Amino acid sequence: CASSELAPNQPQHF.

In its sample, this clone was seen once. The rearrangement uses TRBV30 and TRBJ2-1; 7 positions match TRBD2. Germline V gives CDR1 GTSNPN, CDR2 SVGIG (reference sequence). This CDR3 region has 15 residues. Trimming at V came to 2 bases and at J to 1 base, leaving 5 bases not matched to a gene. The CDR3 nucleotides read TGTGCCTGGAGTCGAAGCGGGAATTCCTACAATGAGCAGTTCTTC. Residues: CAWSRSGNSYNEQFF.

V usage is TRBV5-1 and J usage is TRBJ1-1; 10 bases map to TRBD1. This CDR3 comprises 17 residues. Unmatched junction bases numbered 15, after V lost 4 bases and J lost 6 bases. Germline V gene lookup returns CDR1 SGHRS and CDR2 YFSETQ. The CDR3 loop is CASSPIGTGAQGAEAFF. The CDR3 nucleotides read TGCGCCAGCAGCCCGATTGGGACAGGGGCGCAAGGGGCTGAAGCTTTCTTT.

This clone was seen a single time. The chain combines TRBV7-9 with TRBJ1-3, with TRBD1 matching 7 bases. This CDR3 spans 15 amino acids. The V gene's germline CDR1 is SEHNR and CDR2 FQNEAQ (reference sequence). J lost 3 bases, V lost 6 bases, and 8 bases had no gene match. CDR3 nucleotide sequence: TGTGCCAGCAGGTTTGACAGGGTCGGTGGAAACACCATATATTTT. It yields the protein CASRFDRVGGNTIYF.

The CDR3 DNA sequence: TGTGCCTGGAGTGCCTATTCGGGGTTTGGACAGCCCCAGCATTTT. Amino acids: CAWSAYSGFGQPQHF. The gene calls are TRBV30 and TRBJ1-5; D gene ambiguous. Germline lookup yields CDR1 GTSNPN and CDR2 SVGIG (reference sequence). CDR3 length: 15 residues. The V end lost 1 base, the J end lost 7 bases, and 17 bases lay between the germline ends.

The chain carries TRBV28 and TRBJ2-3; TRBD1 agrees at 9 bases. V dropped 5 bases and J dropped 0; count of bases not matched to a gene: 6. This CDR3 has 16 residues. Germline V lookup: CDR1 MDHEN, CDR2 SYDVKM. CDR3 in DNA: TGTGCCAGCAGTCCCGGACAGGGGCCGAGCACAGATACGCAGTATTTT. This encodes CASSPGQGPSTDTQYF. Combining the CDR3 with reference TRBV28 and TRBJ2-3 gives the whole variable domain DVKVTQSSRYLVKRTGEKVFLECVQDMDHENMFWYRQDPGLGLRLIYFSYDVKMKEKGDIPEGYSVSREKKERFSLILESASTNQTSMYLCASSPGQGPSTDTQYFGPGTRLTVL.

This sequence joins TRBV28 and TRBJ1-4; 7 bases agree with TRBD1. This CDR3 has 16 residues. The V and J ends lost 4 bases and 0 bases, in that order; junction bases with no gene match: 5. Germline V gene lookup returns CDR1 MDHEN and CDR2 SYDVKM. CDR3 amino acids: CASSWGGQATNEKLFF. DNA of the CDR3: TGTGCCAGCAGTTGGGGTGGACAGGCAACTAATGAAAAACTGTTTTTT.

The chain joins TRBV29-1 to TRBJ1-2, with D hard to call. Germline values: CDR1 SQVTM, CDR2 ANQGSEA. The V and J ends lost 4 bases and 2 bases respectively, with 8 bases between them. The CDR3 has 12 residues. The CDR3 sequence: CSVASVNYGYTF. DNA of the CDR3: TGCAGCGTTGCGTCCGTAAACTATGGCTACACCTTC.

The J gene is TRBJ2-5, the V gene TRBV5-1; D unresolved. CDR1 SGHRS and CDR2 YFSETQ come from the germline V gene. The CDR3 runs to 13 residues. V was clipped by 2 bases and J by 2 bases, with 7 bases between them. The CDR3 loop reads CASSLKPQETQYF. CDR3 coding DNA: TGCGCCAGCAGCTTAAAGCCACAAGAGACCCAGTACTTC. Looking up the rest from reference TRBV5-1 and TRBJ2-5 gives the full variable domain: KAGVTQTPRYLIKTRGQQVTLSCSPISGHRSVSWYQQTPGQGLQFLFEYFSETQRNKGNFPGRFSGRQFSNSRSEMNVSTLELGDSALYLCASSLKPQETQYFGPGTRLLVL.

For the CDR3, the DNA is TGTGCCAGCAGTTTCCGACAGGGATTCTACGAGCAGTACTTC. Encoded protein: CASSFRQGFYEQYF. V gene TRBV28 combines with J gene TRBJ2-7; 7 bases map to TRBD1. With 3 bases clipped from V and 3 bases from J, the junction kept 5 bases outside the gene matches. The CDR3 length is 14 residues. Germline CDR1 and CDR2: MDHEN and SYDVKM.

The chain couples TRBV7-8 to TRBJ2-7, with D unresolved. This CDR3 contains 14 residues. With 0 bases removed from V and 3 bases from J, the gap between germline ends came to 9 bases. Germline lookup yields CDR1 SGHVS and CDR2 FQNEAQ. CDR3 coding DNA: TGTGCCAGCAGCTTAGCAGGCAGGATCTACGAGCAGTACTTC. This encodes CASSLAGRIYEQYF.

This chain uses TRBV19 with TRBJ2-1; 7 bases map to TRBD1. V was clipped by 5 bases and J by 10 bases; unmatched bases: 8. This CDR3 is built from 13 residues. Germline V gene lookup returns CDR1 LNHDA and CDR2 SQIVND (reference sequence). The CDR3 loop is CASSPALGGEQFF. DNA for the CDR3: TGTGCCAGTAGTCCCGCCCTAGGGGGCGAGCAGTTCTTC. Drawing the rest from reference TRBV19 and TRBJ2-1, the complete variable domain is DGGITQSPKYLFRKEGQNVTLSCEQNLNHDAMYWYRQDPGQGLRLIYYSQIVNDFQKGDIAEGYSVSREKKESFPLTVTSAQKNPTAFYLCASSPALGGEQFFGPGTRLTVL.

This rearrangement joins TRBV7-9 to TRBJ2-1; D perhaps matches TRBD2 (6 bases). The V gene's germline CDR1 is SEHNR and CDR2 FQNEAQ (reference sequence). The CDR3 has 18 residues. With 3 bases removed from V and 0 bases from J, the gap between germline ends came to 18 bases. This CDR3 reads CASSFSGYGGSSYNEQFF. CDR3 sequence (DNA): TGTGCCAGCAGCTTTTCAGGGTATGGGGGGAGCTCCTACAATGAGCAGTTCTTC.

This chain connects TRBV27 to TRBJ2-3; D perhaps matches TRBD1 (6 bases). The CDR3 has 18 residues. CDR1 is MNHEY, CDR2 SMNVEV, per germline (reference sequence). V lost 2 bases and J lost 0, with 18 bases in between. The CDR3 protein is CASSLQGLGLLSTDTQYF. The CDR3 bases are TGTGCCAGCAGTTTACAGGGGCTCGGCTTACTGAGCACAGATACGCAGTATTTT.

The V call is TRBV5-6, the J call TRBJ2-3, with D maybe TRBD2 (5 bases). There are 15 residues in the CDR3. V lost 4 bases, J lost 2 bases, and 14 bases lay in between. Germline V gene lookup returns CDR1 SGHDT and CDR2 YYEEEE. CDR3 in DNA: TGTGCCAGCAGCCCCTCGGGGTCGAACACAGATACGCAGTATTTT. Translating gives CASSPSGSNTDTQYF.

A word on this clone: At one end, the junction sequence differs from germline, possibly due to a read error. J is TRBJ2-3 and V is TRBV7-7; TRBD2 is a possible D gene (6 bases). The CDR3 runs 14 residues. Per germline, CDR1 SSHAT and CDR2 FNYEAQ (reference sequence). The CDR3 spells CASSLGGLTDTQYF. The CDR3 nucleotides read TGTGCTAGCAGCTTAGGAGGGCTCACAGATACGCAGTATTTT.

CDR3 loop: CASSPNRDTQGQYF. DNA for the CDR3: TGTGCCAGCAGCCCAAACCGGGACACCCAAGGGCAGTACTTC. J is TRBJ2-7 and V is TRBV6-5; maybe TRBD1 (6 bases). V shed 6 bases and J shed 9 bases, with 21 bases lying between them. This CDR3 has 14 amino acids. CDR1 MNHEY and CDR2 SVGAGI come from the germline V gene.

The chain combines TRBV19 with TRBJ2-1; D unresolved. Germline V lookup: CDR1 LNHDA, CDR2 SQIVND (reference sequence). The CDR3 length is 14 residues. V was cut by 1 base and J by 5 bases, with 9 bases left in between. The chain's CDR3 is CASSIGYSNNEQFF. Written as DNA, the CDR3 is TGTGCCAGTAGTATAGGGTACAGTAACAATGAGCAGTTCTTC.

The chain carries TRBV7-2 and TRBJ2-5, with D tentatively TRBD2 (7 bases). V lost 7 bases, J lost 7 bases, and 28 bases lay in between. CDR1 is SGHTA and CDR2 is FQGNSA in the germline V gene. The CDR3 contains 17 residues. CDR3 region: CASTKGGGTGGVGTQYF. The CDR3 DNA reads as TGTGCCAGCACCAAAGGGGGGGGCACCGGGGGCGTGGGGACCCAGTACTTC.

The rearrangement links TRBV5-4 to TRBJ2-7; 13 nucleotides align to TRBD2. This CDR3 comprises 16 residues. The V segment lost 4 bases and the J segment 3 bases; nucleotides outside the gene matches: 7. Germline V gene sequence: CDR1 SGHNT, CDR2 YYREEE (reference sequence). CDR3 loop: CASSRLAGGALYEQYF. In DNA, the CDR3 is TGTGCCAGCAGCAGACTAGCGGGAGGCGCCCTCTACGAGCAGTACTTC.

This chain connects TRBV11-2 to TRBJ2-3, with D perhaps TRBD1 (5 bases). V lost 3 bases, J lost 2 bases, and 6 bases lay in between. Looked up from germline, CDR1 is SGHAT and CDR2 is FQNNGV. There are 13 residues in the CDR3. CDR3 nucleotides: TGTGCCAGCAGCTTTGGGGCCACAGATACGCAGTATTTT. Translated, it gives CASSFGATDTQYF.

This rearrangement joins TRBV27 to TRBJ2-7, with 7 bases lining up with TRBD1. Germline V gene lookup returns CDR1 MNHEY and CDR2 SMNVEV (reference sequence). CDR3 length: 15 amino acids. Unmatched junction bases numbered 11, after V lost 7 bases and J lost 2 bases. The CDR3: CASTLTTGSTYEQYF. The CDR3 bases are TGTGCCAGCACCTTAACGACAGGGTCAACCTACGAGCAGTACTTC.

The chain is built from TRBV5-1 and TRBJ2-1; the D gene is possibly TRBD2 (6 bases). The CDR3 runs to 14 residues. Germline values: CDR1 SGHRS, CDR2 YFSETQ. Trimming removed 1 base at V and 7 bases at J, with 12 bases between. The CDR3 reads CASSLQGGLNEQFF. The CDR3 DNA reads as TGCGCCAGCAGCTTGCAGGGCGGACTAAATGAGCAGTTCTTC.

This rearrangement joins TRBV5-5 to TRBJ2-1; D is perhaps TRBD1 (5 bases). The CDR3 is 15 amino acids. Looked up from germline, CDR1 is SGHKS and CDR2 is YYEKEE (reference sequence). V lost 2 bases to trimming and J lost 2 bases, with 11 bases between them. CDR3 DNA sequence: TGTGCCAGCAGCTTAGGCACAGGTCCCTACAATGAGCAGTTCTTC. It is translated as CASSLGTGPYNEQFF.

The rearrangement uses TRBV6-5 and TRBJ1-1, with 9 nucleotides matching TRBD1. With V trimmed by 4 bases and J by 4 bases, 4 bases remained unmatched. This CDR3 contains 14 residues. The germline V gene encodes CDR1 MNHEY and CDR2 SVGAGI. The CDR3: CASSFGTGFTEAFF. The CDR3 nucleotides are TGTGCCAGCAGTTTCGGGACAGGGTTCACTGAAGCTTTCTTT.

This clone was seen just once. The chain recombines TRBV11-2 with TRBJ2-7, with 12 positions matching TRBD2. Germline CDR1 is SGHAT and CDR2 is FQNNGV. This CDR3 is built from 16 residues. The trim removed 2 bases at V and 2 bases at J, leaving 4 bases unmatched. CDR3 region: CASSLTTSGGTYEQYF. In DNA form, the CDR3 reads TGTGCCAGCAGCTTAACTACTAGCGGGGGGACCTACGAGCAGTACTTC.

The V call is TRBV27, the J call TRBJ1-2; 7 bases line up with TRBD1. Germline loops: CDR1 MNHEY, CDR2 SMNVEV (reference sequence). After removal of 5 bases from V and 7 bases from J, the junction contained 13 bases not matched to a gene. The CDR3 sequence is 15 residues long. CDR3 DNA: TGTGCCAGCAGTCCTCTACCCGCAGGGGGACGTGGCTACACCTTC. Translation gives CASSPLPAGGRGYTF.

The J gene is TRBJ1-2, the V gene TRBV7-2, with a possible D match to TRBD1 (6 bases). Trimming left V 8 bases short and J 4 bases short, with 17 bases between. The CDR3 extends over 14 amino acids. Per the germline V gene, CDR1 is SGHTA and CDR2 is FQGNSA. CDR3 DNA sequence: TGTGCCAGCGGAGCCGGGACAAACCTCTATGGCTACACCTTC. Translating it yields CASGAGTNLYGYTF.

V and J are TRBV29-1 and TRBJ2-7; 11 bases are a match to TRBD2. The V segment lost 1 base and the J segment 2 bases; nucleotides outside the gene matches: 7. The CDR3 contains 16 residues. Germline V gives CDR1 SQVTM, CDR2 ANQGSEA. CDR3 amino acids: CSVEGGPSGRTYEQYF. CDR3 nucleotides: TGCAGCGTTGAAGGGGGCCCTAGCGGGAGGACCTACGAGCAGTACTTC.

The V gene is TRBV11-2, the J gene TRBJ1-2; 8 bases are a match to TRBD1. The germline CDR1 and CDR2 sequences are SGHAT and FQNNGV. The CDR3 length is 17 residues. V lost 4 bases to trimming and J lost 4 bases; unmatched junction nucleotides: 14. CDR3 amino acids: CASSSLGAPRGLYGYTF. Written as DNA, the CDR3 is TGTGCCAGCAGCTCTTTAGGGGCCCCCAGGGGGCTCTATGGCTACACCTTC.